This T cell receptor beta chain is drawn from a study of blood T cell repertoires in COVID-19. Points on this clone: The junction and the germline gene differ at one end; a read error may be behind it.

This CDR3 has 17 residues. From germline, CDR1 is SSHAT and CDR2 FNYEAQ (reference sequence). Study processing details: Counts of nucleated cells, estimated from reference gene primer amplification, were obtained. Profiling relied on immunoSEQ multiplex PCR, and the TCRdb table lists in-frame clones only, not all of them. V and J calls and clone size are as listed in that table; D and trimming were resolved from the DNA. The table shows 25,000 to 30,000 clones, with around 86% occurring only once. This chain links TRBV7-7 with TRBJ2-5; 12 nucleotides match TRBD2. The sample was peripheral blood. This receptor was obtained from a human donor in a cohort sampled during active COVID-19. The donor label of this sample is uncertain. In DNA form, the CDR3 reads TGTGCTAGCAGCTTAGGTCCTAGCGGGGGGGCTGTCGGGACCCAGTACTTC. The encoded protein is CASSLGPSGGAVGTQYF.